This is a list of T cell receptor beta chains from one sample in a study of Graves' ophthalmopathy and Graves' hyperthyroidism. TCRdb re-called the multiplex PCR reads through MiXCR, storing one row per CDR3 protein. The sample lists over 500,000 distinct CDR3 sequences, about 20% seen once, with approximately 7% in the top ten. Sequences were obtained from peripheral blood. These receptors all come from a young woman with stable Graves' hyperthyroidism. Some clones in this sample may be carry-over from other donors' samples. The conserved cysteine and the conserved F or W are not part of the CDR3 here.

TRBV29-1	13	TRBJ2-7	SVVTTGTSSDEQY
TRBV24-1	12	TRBJ2-7	ATSDPAYSYEQY
TRBV5-1	13	TRBJ1-6	ASSLLGPSGSPLH
TRBV12-3/TRBV12-4	13	TRBJ2-4	ASSTGVLAKNIQY
TRBV5-1	14	TRBJ2-2	ASSLAGQGNTGELF
TRBV10-3	12	TRBJ1-5	AIRRAGLNQPQH
TRBV2	11	TRBJ2-7	ASSGGSLYEQY
TRBV11-2	12	TRBJ2-5	ASGHSGGFETQY
TRBV6-5	13	TRBJ1-1	ASSYGGVGGTEAF
TRBV6-5	12	TRBJ1-5	ASSYGREYQPQH
TRBV11-1	11	TRBJ2-7	ASSMFQPYEQY
TRBV28	14	TRBJ2-7	ASSSFSDSFPYEQY
TRBV24-1	13	TRBJ2-5	ATRGPETGVETQY
TRBV3-1	13	TRBJ1-6	ASSQEDRKNSPLH
TRBV16	13	TRBJ1-1	ASSQSWGVGTEAF
TRBV30	11	TRBJ1-2	ACTVGANYGYT
TRBV20-1	11	TRBJ1-2	SAKNPQGYGYT
TRBV30	11	TRBJ1-1	AWGTDSNTEAF
TRBV12-3/TRBV12-4	12	TRBJ2-5	ASSPVTSGGTQY
TRBV20-1	10	TRBJ1-1	SARGGRTEAF
TRBV5-1	13	TRBJ1-6	ASSLFADYNSPLH
TRBV5-1	15	TRBJ1-1	ASSLATGARGNTEAF
TRBV18	12	TRBJ1-3	ASSAGSSGNTIY
TRBV12-3/TRBV12-4	11	TRBJ2-2	ASSNGVSGELF
TRBV20-1	11	TRBJ1-6	SVRRSNNSPLH
TRBV4-1	13	TRBJ2-5	ASSRDRGGQETQY
TRBV5-1	10	TRBJ1-1	ASSGRGPEAF
TRBV7-6	13	TRBJ2-2	ASSRRAESTGELF
TRBV2	11	TRBJ1-2	ASRKGHPYGYT
TRBV19	13	TRBJ1-5	ASSRGQGPHQPQH
TRBV27	10	TRBJ2-5	ASRQGEETKY
TRBV7-8	14	TRBJ2-5	ASSLFGRGLGETQY
TRBV3-1	12	TRBJ1-1	ASSPVRGNTEAF
TRBV30	13	TRBJ1-1	AWSATTELNTEAF
TRBV19	11	TRBJ1-5	ASSMWGSQPQH
TRBV14	14	TRBJ1-1	ASSQFYTAMNTEAF
TRBV3-1	15	TRBJ2-7	ASSQGLAGGLGYEQY
TRBV29-1	10	TRBJ1-2	SVDGFNYGYT
TRBV6-1	15	TRBJ2-7	ASSEAWTVPISYEQY
TRBV7-9	13	TRBJ2-7	ASSLAGGHSYEQY
TRBV5-1	13	TRBJ1-2	ASSLDQMTNYGYT
TRBV6-1	14	TRBJ1-3	ASSEVHSGDGNTIY
TRBV10-3	11	TRBJ1-2	AISDLPDYGYT
TRBV20-1	11	TRBJ2-7	SASWTGDSEQY
TRBV5-1	14	TRBJ2-7	ASSLVGEAGIYEQY
TRBV24-1	12	TRBJ1-2	ATSEPGHGHGYT
TRBV25-1	12	TRBJ2-7	ASADPDSPYEQY
TRBV2	11	TRBJ2-5	ASSDAVQETQY
TRBV11-2	8	TRBJ2-7	ASSSYEQY
TRBV9	16	TRBJ1-6	ASSVEDPVPDRVSPLH
TRBV12-3/TRBV12-4	15	TRBJ1-2	ASTPSGKGGILSGYT
TRBV11-2	14	TRBJ1-2	ASTNPTRGKDYGYT